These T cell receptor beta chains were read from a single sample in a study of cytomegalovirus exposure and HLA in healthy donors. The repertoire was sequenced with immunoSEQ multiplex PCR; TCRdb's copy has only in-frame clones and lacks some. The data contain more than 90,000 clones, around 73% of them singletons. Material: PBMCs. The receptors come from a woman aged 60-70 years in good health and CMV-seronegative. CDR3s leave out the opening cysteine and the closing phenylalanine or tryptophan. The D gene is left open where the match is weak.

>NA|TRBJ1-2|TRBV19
ASRGQSYYGYT
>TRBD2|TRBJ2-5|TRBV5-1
ASSPGDSGNQETQY
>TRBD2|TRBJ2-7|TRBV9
ASSIGTSGTYEQY
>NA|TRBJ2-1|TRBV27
ASSYPGAFSYNEQF
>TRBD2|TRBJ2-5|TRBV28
ASSAPSGGPAETQY
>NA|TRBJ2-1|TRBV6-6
ASSPTSDNEQF
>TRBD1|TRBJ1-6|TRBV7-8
ASSFPPNRGRNSPLH
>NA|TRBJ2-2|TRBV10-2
ASSESRTDNTGELF
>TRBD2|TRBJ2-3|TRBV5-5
ASSFGLSGTADTQY
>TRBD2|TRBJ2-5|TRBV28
ASSPKRLAETQY
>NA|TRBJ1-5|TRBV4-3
ASSQVLYSNQPQH
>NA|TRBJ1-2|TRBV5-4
ASSLPGDVPNLGYT
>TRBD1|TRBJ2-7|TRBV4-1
ASSQEDREIFYEQY
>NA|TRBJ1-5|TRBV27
ASSLEGQLNQPQH
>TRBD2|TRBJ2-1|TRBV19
ASGTRAYNEQF
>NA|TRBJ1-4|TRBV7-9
ASTRGANEKLF
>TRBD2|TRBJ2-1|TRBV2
ASTGGYNEQF